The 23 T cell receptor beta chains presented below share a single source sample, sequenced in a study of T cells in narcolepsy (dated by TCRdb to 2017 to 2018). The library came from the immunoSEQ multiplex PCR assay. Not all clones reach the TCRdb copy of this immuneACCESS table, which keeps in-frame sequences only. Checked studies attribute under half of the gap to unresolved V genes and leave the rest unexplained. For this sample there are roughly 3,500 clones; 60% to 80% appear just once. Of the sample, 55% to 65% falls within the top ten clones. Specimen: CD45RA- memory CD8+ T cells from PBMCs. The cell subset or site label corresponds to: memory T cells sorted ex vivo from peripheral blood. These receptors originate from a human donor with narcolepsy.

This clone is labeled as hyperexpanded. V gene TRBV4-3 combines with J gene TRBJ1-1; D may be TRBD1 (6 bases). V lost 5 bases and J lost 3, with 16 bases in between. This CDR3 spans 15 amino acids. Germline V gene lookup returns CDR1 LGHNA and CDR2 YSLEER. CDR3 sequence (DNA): TGCGCCAGCAGCTCACAGGGCCCCTCGGACACTGAAGCTTTCTTT. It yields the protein CASSSQGPSDTEAFF.

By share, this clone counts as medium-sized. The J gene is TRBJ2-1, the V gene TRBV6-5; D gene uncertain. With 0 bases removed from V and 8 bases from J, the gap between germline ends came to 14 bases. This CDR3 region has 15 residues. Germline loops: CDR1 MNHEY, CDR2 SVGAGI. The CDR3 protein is CASSYSSRLIDEQFF. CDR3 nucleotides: TGTGCCAGCAGTTACTCGAGCAGGCTTATTGATGAGCAGTTCTTC.

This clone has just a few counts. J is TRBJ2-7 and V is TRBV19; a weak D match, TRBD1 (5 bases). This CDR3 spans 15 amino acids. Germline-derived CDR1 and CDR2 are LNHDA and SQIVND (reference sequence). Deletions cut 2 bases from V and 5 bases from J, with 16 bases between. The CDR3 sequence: CASSILGRVEDEQYF. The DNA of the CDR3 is TGTGCCAGTAGTATATTAGGCAGGGTAGAAGACGAGCAGTACTTC.

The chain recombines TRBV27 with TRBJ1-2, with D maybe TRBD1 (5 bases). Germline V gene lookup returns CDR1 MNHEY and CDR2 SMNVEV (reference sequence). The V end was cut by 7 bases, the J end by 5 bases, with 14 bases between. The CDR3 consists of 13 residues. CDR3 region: CASTPLQGYGYTF. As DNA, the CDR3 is TGTGCCAGCACCCCCCTGCAGGGTTATGGCTACACCTTC.

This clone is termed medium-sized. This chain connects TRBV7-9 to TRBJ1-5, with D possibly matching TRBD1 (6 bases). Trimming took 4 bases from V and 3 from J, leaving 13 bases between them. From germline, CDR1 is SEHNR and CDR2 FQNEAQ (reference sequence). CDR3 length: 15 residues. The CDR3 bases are TGTGCCAGCAGCTGGGATGGACAGCACAATCAGCCCCAGCATTTT. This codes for CASSWDGQHNQPQHF.

In DNA form, the CDR3 reads TGTGCCAGCAGCTTAGTTCGGTGGGGATCTAATGAAAAACTGTTTTTT. Protein product: CASSLVRWGSNEKLFF. The gene calls are TRBV7-8 and TRBJ1-4; D remains ambiguous. The CDR3 length is 16 residues. The germline V and J ends were trimmed by 1 base and 3 bases, with 12 bases remaining between them. The germline CDR1 and CDR2 sequences are SGHVS and FQNEAQ.

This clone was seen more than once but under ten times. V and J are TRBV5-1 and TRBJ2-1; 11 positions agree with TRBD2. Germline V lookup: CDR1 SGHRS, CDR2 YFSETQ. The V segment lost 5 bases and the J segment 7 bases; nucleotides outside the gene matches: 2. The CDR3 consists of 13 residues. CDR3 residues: CASSSSGGNEQFF. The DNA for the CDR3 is TGCGCCAGCAGTTCTAGCGGGGGGAATGAGCAGTTCTTC. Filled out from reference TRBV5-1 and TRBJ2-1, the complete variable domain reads KAGVTQTPRYLIKTRGQQVTLSCSPISGHRSVSWYQQTPGQGLQFLFEYFSETQRNKGNFPGRFSGRQFSNSRSEMNVSTLELGDSALYLCASSSSGGNEQFFGPGTRLTVL.

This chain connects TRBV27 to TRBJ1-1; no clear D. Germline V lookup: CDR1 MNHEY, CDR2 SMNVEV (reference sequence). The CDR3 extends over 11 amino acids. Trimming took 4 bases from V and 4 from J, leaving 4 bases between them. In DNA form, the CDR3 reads TGTGCCAGCAGTTCCTTCACTGAAGCTTTCTTT. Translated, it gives CASSSFTEAFF.

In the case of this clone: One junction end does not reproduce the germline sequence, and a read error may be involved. CDR3 nucleotide sequence: TGTGCCATCAGTGAATTGGGCTTCATGAACACTGAAGCTTTCTTT. This codes for CAISELGFMNTEAFF. This sequence joins TRBV6-1 and TRBJ1-1; D is uncertain. This CDR3 has 15 residues. In germline, CDR1 is MNHNS, CDR2 SASEGT.

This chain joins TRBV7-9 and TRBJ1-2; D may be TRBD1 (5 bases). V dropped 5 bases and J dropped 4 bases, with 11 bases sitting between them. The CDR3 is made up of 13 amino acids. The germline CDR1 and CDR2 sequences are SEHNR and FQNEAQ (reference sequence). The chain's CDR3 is CASSPGGFYGYTF. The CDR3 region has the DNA TGTGCCAGCAGCCCGGGGGGATTCTATGGCTACACCTTC.

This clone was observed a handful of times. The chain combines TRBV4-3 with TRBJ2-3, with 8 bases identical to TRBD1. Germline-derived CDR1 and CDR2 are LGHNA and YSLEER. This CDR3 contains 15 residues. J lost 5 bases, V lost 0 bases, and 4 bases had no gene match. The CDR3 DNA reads TGCGCCAGCAGCCAAGAGCAGGGGGCGAGAGATACGCAGTATTTT. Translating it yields CASSQEQGARDTQYF.

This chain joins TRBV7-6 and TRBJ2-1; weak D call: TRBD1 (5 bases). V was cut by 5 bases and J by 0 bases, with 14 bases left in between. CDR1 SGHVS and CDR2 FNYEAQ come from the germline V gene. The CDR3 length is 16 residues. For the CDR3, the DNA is TGTGCCAGCAGCCCCCCCCGCCAGGGCTCCTACAATGAGCAGTTCTTC. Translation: CASSPPRQGSYNEQFF.

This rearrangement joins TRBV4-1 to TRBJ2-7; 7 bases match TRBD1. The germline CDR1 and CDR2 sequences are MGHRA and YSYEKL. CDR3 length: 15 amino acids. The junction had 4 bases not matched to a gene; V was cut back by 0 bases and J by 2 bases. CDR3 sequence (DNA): TGCGCCAGCAGCCAAGATCTTGGACAGGCCTACGAGCAGTACTTC. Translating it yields CASSQDLGQAYEQYF.

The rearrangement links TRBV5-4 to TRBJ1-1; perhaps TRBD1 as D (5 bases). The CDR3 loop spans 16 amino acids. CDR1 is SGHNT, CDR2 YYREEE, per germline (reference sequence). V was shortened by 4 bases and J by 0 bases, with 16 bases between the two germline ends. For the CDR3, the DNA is TGTGCCAGCAGCGCGGGGCGGGAGGAGCTGAACACTGAAGCTTTCTTT. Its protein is CASSAGREELNTEAFF.

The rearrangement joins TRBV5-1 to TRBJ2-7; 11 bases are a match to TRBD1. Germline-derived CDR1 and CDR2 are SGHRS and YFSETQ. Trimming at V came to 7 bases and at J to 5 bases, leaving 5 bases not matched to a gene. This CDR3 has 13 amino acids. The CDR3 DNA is TGCGCCAGCTCGGGACAGGGGGGCCACGAGCAGTACTTC. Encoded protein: CASSGQGGHEQYF.

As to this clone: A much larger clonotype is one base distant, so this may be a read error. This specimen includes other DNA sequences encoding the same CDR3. This chain's CDR3 is CASSQAGAGGYTF. In nucleotides, the CDR3 is TGCGCCAGCAGCCAAGCAGGGGCGGGCGGCTACACCTTC. This rearrangement joins TRBV4-1 to TRBJ1-2; a possible D gene is TRBD1 (6 bases). Germline CDR1 MGHRA, CDR2 YSYEKL. Trimming pared 1 base from V and 8 bases from J, leaving 11 bases between. The CDR3 length is 13 residues.

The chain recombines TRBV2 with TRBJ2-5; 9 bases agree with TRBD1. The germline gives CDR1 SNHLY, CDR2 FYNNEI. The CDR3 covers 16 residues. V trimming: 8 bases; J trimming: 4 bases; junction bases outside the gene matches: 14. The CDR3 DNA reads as TGTGCCAGCCCGGCGGGACAGGGTATCGAAACAGAGACCCAGTACTTC. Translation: CASPAGQGIETETQYF.

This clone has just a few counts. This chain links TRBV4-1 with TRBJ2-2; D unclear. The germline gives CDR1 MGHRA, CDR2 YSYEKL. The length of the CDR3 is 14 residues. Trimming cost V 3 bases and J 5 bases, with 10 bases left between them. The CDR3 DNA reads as TGCGCCAGCAGCCAGGCACTCGCAACCGGGGAGCTGTTTTTT. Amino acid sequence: CASSQALATGELFF.

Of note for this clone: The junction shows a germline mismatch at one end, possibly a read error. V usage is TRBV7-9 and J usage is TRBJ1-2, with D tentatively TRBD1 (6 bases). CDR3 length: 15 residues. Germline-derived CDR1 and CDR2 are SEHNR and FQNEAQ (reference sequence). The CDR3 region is CASSPSEGGDYGYTF. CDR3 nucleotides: TGCGCCAGCAGCCCCTCCGAGGGGGGGGACTATGGCTACACCTTC.

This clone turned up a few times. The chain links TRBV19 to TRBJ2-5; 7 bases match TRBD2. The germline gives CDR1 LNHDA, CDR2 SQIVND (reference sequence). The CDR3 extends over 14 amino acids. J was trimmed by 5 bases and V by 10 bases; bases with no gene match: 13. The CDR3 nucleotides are TGTGCCATCGGTCGCGGGGGTGCCAGGGAGACCCAGTACTTC. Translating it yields CAIGRGGARETQYF.

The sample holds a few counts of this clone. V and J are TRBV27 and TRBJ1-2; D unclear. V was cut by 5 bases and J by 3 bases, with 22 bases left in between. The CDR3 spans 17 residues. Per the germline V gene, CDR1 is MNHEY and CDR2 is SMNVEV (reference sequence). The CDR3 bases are TGTGCCAGCAGTCCCGGCAAAGGGATTCAAGGATACTATGGCTACACCTTC. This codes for CASSPGKGIQGYYGYTF.

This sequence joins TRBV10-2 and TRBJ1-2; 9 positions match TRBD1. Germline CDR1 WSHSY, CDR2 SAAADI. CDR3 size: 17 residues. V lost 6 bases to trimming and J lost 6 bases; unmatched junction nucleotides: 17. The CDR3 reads CASSPGINAGQGNGYTF. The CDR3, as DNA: TGCGCCAGCAGCCCCGGCATAAATGCGGGACAGGGAAATGGCTACACCTTC.

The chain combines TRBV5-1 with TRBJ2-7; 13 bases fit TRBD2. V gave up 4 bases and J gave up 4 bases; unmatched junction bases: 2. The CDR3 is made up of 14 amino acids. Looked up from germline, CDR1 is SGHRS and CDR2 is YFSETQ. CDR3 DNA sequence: TGCGCCAGCAGCGGGACTAGCGGGGTTTACGAGCAGTACTTC. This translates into CASSGTSGVYEQYF.